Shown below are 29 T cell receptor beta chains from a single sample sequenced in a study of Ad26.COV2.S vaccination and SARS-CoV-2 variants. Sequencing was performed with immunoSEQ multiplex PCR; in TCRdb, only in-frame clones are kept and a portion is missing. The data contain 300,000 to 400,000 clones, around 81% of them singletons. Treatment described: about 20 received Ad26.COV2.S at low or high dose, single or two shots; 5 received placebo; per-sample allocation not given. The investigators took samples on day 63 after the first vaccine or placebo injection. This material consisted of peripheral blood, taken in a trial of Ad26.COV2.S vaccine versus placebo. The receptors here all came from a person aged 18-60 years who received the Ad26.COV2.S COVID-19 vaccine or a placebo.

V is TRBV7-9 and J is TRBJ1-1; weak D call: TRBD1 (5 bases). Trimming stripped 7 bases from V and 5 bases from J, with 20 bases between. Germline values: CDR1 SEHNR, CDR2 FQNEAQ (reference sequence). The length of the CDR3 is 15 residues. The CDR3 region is CASNPRWGGLTEAFF. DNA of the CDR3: TGTGCCAGCAACCCGAGGTGGGGGGGTTTAACTGAAGCTTTCTTT.

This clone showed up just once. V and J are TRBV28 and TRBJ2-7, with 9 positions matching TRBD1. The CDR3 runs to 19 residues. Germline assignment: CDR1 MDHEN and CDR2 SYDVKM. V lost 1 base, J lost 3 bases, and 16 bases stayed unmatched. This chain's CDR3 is CASSLFENEPGQGFYEQYF. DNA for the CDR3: TGTGCCAGCAGTTTATTCGAGAATGAGCCGGGACAGGGATTCTACGAGCAGTACTTC.

The CDR3 DNA is TGTGCCAGCAGCGTAGTTGGGACTAGCACAGATACGCAGTATTTT. Translation gives CASSVVGTSTDTQYF. The J gene is TRBJ2-3, the V gene TRBV9, with D perhaps TRBD2 (6 bases). V lost 0 bases to trimming and J lost 0 bases, with 8 bases between them. This CDR3 contains 15 residues. Germline CDR1 and CDR2: SGDLS and YYNGEE.

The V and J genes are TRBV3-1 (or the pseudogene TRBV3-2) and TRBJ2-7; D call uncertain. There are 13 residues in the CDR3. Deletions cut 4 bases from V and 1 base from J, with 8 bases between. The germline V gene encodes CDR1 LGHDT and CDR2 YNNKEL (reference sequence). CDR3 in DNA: TGTGCCAGCAGCCGGCCCGAATCCTACGAGCAGTACTTC. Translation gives CASSRPESYEQYF.

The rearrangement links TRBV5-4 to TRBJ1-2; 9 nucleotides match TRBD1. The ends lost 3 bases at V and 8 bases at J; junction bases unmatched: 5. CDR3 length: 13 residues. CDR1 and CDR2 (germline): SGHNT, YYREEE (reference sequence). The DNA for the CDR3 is TGTGCCAGCAGCTGGGACAGGGTAGGCGGCTACACCTTC. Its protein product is CASSWDRVGGYTF. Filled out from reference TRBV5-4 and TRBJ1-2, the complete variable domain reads ETGVTQSPTHLIKTRGQQVTLRCSSQSGHNTVSWYQQALGQGPQFIFQYYREEENGRGNFPPRFSGLQFPNYSSELNVNALELDDSALYLCASSWDRVGGYTFGSGTRLTVV.

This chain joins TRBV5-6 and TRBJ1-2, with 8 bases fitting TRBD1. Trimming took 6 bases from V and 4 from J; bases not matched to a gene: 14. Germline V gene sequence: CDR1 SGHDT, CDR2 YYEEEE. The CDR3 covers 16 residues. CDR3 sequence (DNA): TGTGCCAGCACCCTCCGGGAGAGGCAGGGGGCCTATGGCTACACCTTC. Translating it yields CASTLRERQGAYGYTF.

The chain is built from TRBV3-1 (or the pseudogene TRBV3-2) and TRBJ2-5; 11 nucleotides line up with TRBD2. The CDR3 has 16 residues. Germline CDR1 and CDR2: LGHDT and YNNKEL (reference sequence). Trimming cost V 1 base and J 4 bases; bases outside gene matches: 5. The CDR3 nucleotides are TGTGCCAGCAGCCAAGTCAGACTAGCGGGGCCAGAGACCCAGTACTTC. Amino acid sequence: CASSQVRLAGPETQYF.

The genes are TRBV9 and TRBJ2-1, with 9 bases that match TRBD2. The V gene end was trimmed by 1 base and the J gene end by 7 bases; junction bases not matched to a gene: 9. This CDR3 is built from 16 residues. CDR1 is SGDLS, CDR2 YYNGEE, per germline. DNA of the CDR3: TGTGCCAGCAGCGTACGCAGCGGGGGGTCCTGGAATGAGCAGTTCTTC. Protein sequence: CASSVRSGGSWNEQFF. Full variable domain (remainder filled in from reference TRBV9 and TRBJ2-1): DSGVTQTPKHLITATGQRVTLRCSPRSGDLSVYWYQQSLDQGLQFLIQYYNGEERAKGNILERFSAQQFPDLHSELNLSSLELGDSALYFCASSVRSGGSWNEQFFGPGTRLTVL.

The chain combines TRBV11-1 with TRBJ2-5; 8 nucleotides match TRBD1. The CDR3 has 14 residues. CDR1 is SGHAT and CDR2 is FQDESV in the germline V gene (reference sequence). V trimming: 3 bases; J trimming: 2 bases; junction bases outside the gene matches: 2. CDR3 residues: CASSFNRGQETQYF. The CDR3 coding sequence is TGTGCCAGCAGCTTTAACAGGGGGCAAGAGACCCAGTACTTC.

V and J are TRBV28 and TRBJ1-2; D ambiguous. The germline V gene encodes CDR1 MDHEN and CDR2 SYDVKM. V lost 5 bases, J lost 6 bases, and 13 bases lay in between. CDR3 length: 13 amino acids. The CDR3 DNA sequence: TGTGCCAGCAGTATAGCAGGTGGTGATGGCTACACCTTC. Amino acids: CASSIAGGDGYTF.

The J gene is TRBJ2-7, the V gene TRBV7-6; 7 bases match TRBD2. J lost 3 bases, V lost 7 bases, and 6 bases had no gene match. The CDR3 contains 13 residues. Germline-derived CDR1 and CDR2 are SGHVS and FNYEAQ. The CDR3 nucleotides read TGTGCCAGCACCGCGGGGGTCTTCTACGAGCAGTACTTC. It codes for CASTAGVFYEQYF.

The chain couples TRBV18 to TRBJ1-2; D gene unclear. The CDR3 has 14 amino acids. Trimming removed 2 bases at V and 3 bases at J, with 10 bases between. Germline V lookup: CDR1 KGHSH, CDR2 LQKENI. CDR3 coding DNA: TGTGCCAGCTCACCATCTGGGGATTACTATGGCTACACCTTC. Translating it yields CASSPSGDYYGYTF.

Written as DNA, the CDR3 is TGTGCCAGCAGCCCGGGGGGGGCCCTTCTGGAGACCCAGTACTTC. Residues: CASSPGGALLETQYF. V and J are TRBV9 and TRBJ2-5, with 8 bases that match TRBD2. Germline CDR1 is SGDLS and CDR2 is YYNGEE. The CDR3 contains 15 residues. V lost 4 bases, J lost 5 bases, and 10 bases stayed unmatched.

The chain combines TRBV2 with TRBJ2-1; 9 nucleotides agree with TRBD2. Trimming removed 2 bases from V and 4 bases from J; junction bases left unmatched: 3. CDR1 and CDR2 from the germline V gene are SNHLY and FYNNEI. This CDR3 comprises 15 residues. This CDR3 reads CASSERRGGYNEQFF. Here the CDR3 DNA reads TGTGCCAGCAGTGAACGGCGGGGGGGGTACAATGAGCAGTTCTTC.

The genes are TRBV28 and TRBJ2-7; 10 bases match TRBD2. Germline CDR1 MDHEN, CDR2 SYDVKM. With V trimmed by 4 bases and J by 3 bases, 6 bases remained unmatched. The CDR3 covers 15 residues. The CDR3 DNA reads TGTGCCAGCAGTTATACTAGCGGGGTTAACTACGAGCAGTACTTC. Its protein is CASSYTSGVNYEQYF. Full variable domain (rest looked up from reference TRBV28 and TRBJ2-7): DVKVTQSSRYLVKRTGEKVFLECVQDMDHENMFWYRQDPGLGLRLIYFSYDVKMKEKGDIPEGYSVSREKKERFSLILESASTNQTSMYLCASSYTSGVNYEQYFGPGTRLTVT.

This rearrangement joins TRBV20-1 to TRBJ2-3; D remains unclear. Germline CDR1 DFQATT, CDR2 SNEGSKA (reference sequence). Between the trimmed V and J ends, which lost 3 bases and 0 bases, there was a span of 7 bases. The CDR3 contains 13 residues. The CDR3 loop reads CSASFPSTDTQYF. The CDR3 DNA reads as TGCAGTGCTAGTTTCCCTAGCACAGATACGCAGTATTTT.

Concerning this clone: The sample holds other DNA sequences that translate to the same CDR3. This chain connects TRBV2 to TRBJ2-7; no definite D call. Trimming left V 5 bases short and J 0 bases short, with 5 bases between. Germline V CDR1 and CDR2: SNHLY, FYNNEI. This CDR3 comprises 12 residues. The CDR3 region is CASSLSSYEQYF. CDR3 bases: TGTGCCAGCAGTTTAAGCTCCTACGAGCAGTACTTC. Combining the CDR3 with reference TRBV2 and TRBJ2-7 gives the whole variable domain EPEVTQTPSHQVTQMGQEVILRCVPISNHLYFYWYRQILGQKVEFLVSFYNNEISEKSEIFDDQFSVERPDGSNFTLKIRSTKLEDSAMYFCASSLSSYEQYFGPGTRLTVT.

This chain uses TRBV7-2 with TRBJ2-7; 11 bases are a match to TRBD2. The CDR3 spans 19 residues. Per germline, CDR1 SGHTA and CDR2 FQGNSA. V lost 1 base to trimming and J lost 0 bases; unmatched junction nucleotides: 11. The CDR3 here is CASSLVRLAGGTYSYEQYF. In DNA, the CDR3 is TGTGCCAGCAGCTTAGTAAGGCTAGCGGGGGGAACTTACTCCTACGAGCAGTACTTC. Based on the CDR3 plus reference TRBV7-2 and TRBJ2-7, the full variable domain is GAGVSQSPSNKVTEKGKDVELRCDPISGHTALYWYRQSLGQGLEFLIYFQGNSAPDKSGLPSDRFSAERTGGSVSTLTIQRTQQEDSAVYLCASSLVRLAGGTYSYEQYFGPGTRLTVT.

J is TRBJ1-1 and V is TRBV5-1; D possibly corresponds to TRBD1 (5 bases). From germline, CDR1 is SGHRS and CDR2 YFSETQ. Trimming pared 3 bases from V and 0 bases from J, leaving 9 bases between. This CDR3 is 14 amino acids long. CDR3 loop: CASSSQGLNTEAFF. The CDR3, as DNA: TGCGCCAGCAGCTCCCAGGGATTGAACACTGAAGCTTTCTTT.

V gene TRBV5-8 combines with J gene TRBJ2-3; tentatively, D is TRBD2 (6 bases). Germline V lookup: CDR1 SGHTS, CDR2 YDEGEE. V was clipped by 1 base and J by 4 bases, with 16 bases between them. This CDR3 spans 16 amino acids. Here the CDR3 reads CASSLRANPGADTQYF. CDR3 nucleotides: TGTGCCAGCAGCTTGAGGGCCAACCCGGGGGCAGATACGCAGTATTTT.

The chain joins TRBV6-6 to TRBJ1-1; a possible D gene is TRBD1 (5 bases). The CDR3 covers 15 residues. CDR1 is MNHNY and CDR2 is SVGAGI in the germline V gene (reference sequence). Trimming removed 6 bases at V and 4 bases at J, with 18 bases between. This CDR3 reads CASSLRDPRTTEAFF. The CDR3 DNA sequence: TGTGCCAGCAGCCTCCGGGACCCCCGAACCACTGAAGCTTTCTTT.

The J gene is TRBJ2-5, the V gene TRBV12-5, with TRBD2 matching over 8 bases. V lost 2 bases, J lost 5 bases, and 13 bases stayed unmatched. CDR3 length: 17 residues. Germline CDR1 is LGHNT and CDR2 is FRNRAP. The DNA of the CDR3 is TGTGCTAGTGGTTTGTTTCCGGGGGGGGTCGGGCAGGAGACCCAGTACTTC. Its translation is CASGLFPGGVGQETQYF.

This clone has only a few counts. CDR3 region: CASSIRSIGNTIYF. The CDR3 DNA follows: TGTGCCAGTAGTATTAGGAGCATCGGAAACACCATATATTTT. J is TRBJ1-3 and V is TRBV19, with D unclear. V gave up 3 bases and J gave up 4 bases, with 10 bases separating them. Germline V gene data show CDR1 as LNHDA and CDR2 as SQIVND (reference sequence). The CDR3 length is 14 residues.

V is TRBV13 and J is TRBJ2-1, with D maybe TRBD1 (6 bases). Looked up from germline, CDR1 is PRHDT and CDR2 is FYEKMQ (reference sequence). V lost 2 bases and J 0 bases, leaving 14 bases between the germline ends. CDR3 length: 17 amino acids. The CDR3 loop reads CASSLSLGASSYNEQFF. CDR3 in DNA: TGTGCCAGCAGCTTATCGCTGGGGGCGAGCTCCTACAATGAGCAGTTCTTC. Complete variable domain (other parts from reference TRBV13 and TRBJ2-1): AAGVIQSPRHLIKEKRETATLKCYPIPRHDTVYWYQQGPGQDPQFLISFYEKMQSDKGSIPDRFSAQQFSDYHSELNMSSLELGDSALYFCASSLSLGASSYNEQFFGPGTRLTVL.

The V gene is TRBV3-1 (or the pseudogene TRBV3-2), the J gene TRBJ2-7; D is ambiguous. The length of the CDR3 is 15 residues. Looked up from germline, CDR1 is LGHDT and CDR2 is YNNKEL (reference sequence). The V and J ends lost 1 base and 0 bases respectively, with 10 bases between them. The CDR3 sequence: CASSQGAGSSYEQYF. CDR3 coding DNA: TGTGCCAGCAGCCAAGGAGCCGGATCCTCCTACGAGCAGTACTTC.

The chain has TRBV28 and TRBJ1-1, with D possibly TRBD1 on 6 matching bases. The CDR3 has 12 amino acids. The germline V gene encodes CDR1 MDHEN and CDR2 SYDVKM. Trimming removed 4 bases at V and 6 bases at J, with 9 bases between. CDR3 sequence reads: CASSSRGSEAFF. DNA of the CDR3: TGTGCCAGCAGTTCAAGGGGGTCTGAAGCTTTCTTT.

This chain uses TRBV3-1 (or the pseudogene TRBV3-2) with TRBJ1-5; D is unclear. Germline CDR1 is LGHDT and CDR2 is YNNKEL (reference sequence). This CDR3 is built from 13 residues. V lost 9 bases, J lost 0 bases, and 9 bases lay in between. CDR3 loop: CASSRFSNQPQHF. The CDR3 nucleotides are TGTGCCAGTAGCAGGTTTAGCAATCAGCCCCAGCATTTT.

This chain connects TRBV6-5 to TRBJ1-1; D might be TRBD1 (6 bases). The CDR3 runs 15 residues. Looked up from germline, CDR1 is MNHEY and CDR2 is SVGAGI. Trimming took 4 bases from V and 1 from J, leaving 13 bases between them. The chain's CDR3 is CASSSRTVANTEAFF. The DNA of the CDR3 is TGTGCCAGCAGTTCCAGGACAGTGGCGAACACTGAAGCTTTCTTT.

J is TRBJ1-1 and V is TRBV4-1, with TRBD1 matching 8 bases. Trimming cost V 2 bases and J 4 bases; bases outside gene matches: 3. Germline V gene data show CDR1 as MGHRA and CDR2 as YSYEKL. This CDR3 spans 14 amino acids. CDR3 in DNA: TGCGCCAGCAGCCAAAGGACAGGGACCACTGAAGCTTTCTTT. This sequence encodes CASSQRTGTTEAFF.